The 14 T cell receptor beta chains in this list originate from one sample, sequenced in a study of cytomegalovirus exposure and HLA in healthy donors. PCR primers comprised 60 Vbeta and 13 Jbeta primers. TCRdb keeps only in-frame clones here, not all; method: immunoSEQ multiplex PCR. This sample has 200,000 to 250,000 clones, with about 80% found just once. The material sequenced was PBMCs. These receptors all come from a woman aged 40 to 50 in good health and CMV-seronegative.

V gene TRBV10-1 combines with J gene TRBJ1-1; weak D call: TRBD1 (5 bases). Germline CDR1 is WNHNN and CDR2 is SYGVQD (reference sequence). CDR3 length: 15 amino acids. The germline V and J ends were trimmed by 3 bases and 1 base, with 12 bases remaining between them. The DNA for the CDR3 is TGCGCCAGCAGTGATTCGGGTACAGGGAACACTGAAGCTTTCTTT. As protein: CASSDSGTGNTEAFF.

The chain joins TRBV15 to TRBJ2-1; the D gene is possibly TRBD1 (7 bases). The CDR3 totals 13 residues. The V end lost 9 bases, the J end lost 5 bases, and 14 bases lay between the germline ends. Per the germline V gene, CDR1 is LNHNV and CDR2 is YYDKDF (reference sequence). The CDR3, as DNA: TGTGCCACGAGGGCCAGGGGGGACAATGAGCAGTTCTTC. It codes for CATRARGDNEQFF.

The chain links TRBV4-2 to TRBJ2-1; TRBD2 is a possible D gene (6 bases). The CDR3 extends over 15 amino acids. Trimming removed 1 base at V and 0 bases at J, with 7 bases between. Germline CDR1 is LGHNA and CDR2 is YNFKEQ. CDR3 nucleotide sequence: TGTGCCAGCAGCCAAGTGGGGGGCTCCTACAATGAGCAGTTCTTC. This translates into CASSQVGGSYNEQFF.

This clone showed up just a few times. This chain joins TRBV10-3 and TRBJ1-5; 9 bases are shared with TRBD1. This CDR3 comprises 14 residues. Trimming removed 4 bases from V and 2 bases from J; junction bases left unmatched: 0. Germline CDR1 ENHRY, CDR2 SYGVKD. The CDR3 loop reads CAISGTGGNQPQHF. The CDR3 bases are TGTGCCATCAGTGGGACAGGGGGCAATCAGCCCCAGCATTTT.

This chain links TRBV2 with TRBJ1-5; no reliable D call. Trimming stripped 3 bases from V and 2 bases from J, with 8 bases between. Germline CDR1 reads SNHLY; CDR2 reads FYNNEI. There are 14 residues in the CDR3. The CDR3 loop reads CASSEGQGNQPQHF. The CDR3 DNA reads as TGTGCCAGCAGTGAGGGCCAGGGCAATCAGCCCCAGCATTTT.

The chain joins TRBV28 to TRBJ1-1; 11 nucleotides align to TRBD1. V was pared by 5 bases and J by 5 bases, with 10 bases of the junction left unmatched. CDR3 size: 16 residues. Germline V gene lookup returns CDR1 MDHEN and CDR2 SYDVKM. CDR3 protein: CASSMGDGQGATEAFF. As DNA, the CDR3 is TGTGCCAGCAGTATGGGGGACGGACAGGGGGCAACTGAAGCTTTCTTT.

This chain joins TRBV6-6 and TRBJ2-1; possibly TRBD1 for D (6 bases). The CDR3 is 13 residues long. CDR1 and CDR2 from the germline V gene are MNHNY and SVGAGI (reference sequence). V lost 5 bases and J 5 bases, leaving 10 bases between the germline ends. CDR3 sequence reads: CASSPNRDNEQFF. In DNA, the CDR3 is TGTGCCAGCAGTCCGAACAGGGACAATGAGCAGTTCTTC.

This rearrangement joins TRBV2 to TRBJ2-7; a weak D match, TRBD2 (6 bases). Germline-derived CDR1 and CDR2 are SNHLY and FYNNEI. V lost 4 bases and J lost 5, with 9 bases in between. The CDR3 length is 12 residues. Here the CDR3 reads CASSGWGDEQYF. The CDR3 bases are TGTGCCAGCAGTGGTTGGGGGGACGAGCAGTACTTC.

About this clone: The junction shows a germline mismatch at one end, possibly a read error. The chain carries TRBV7-9 and TRBJ2-5, with TRBD2 identical over 7 bases. Germline V gene sequence: CDR1 SEHNR, CDR2 FQNEAQ (reference sequence). The CDR3 length is 16 residues. The DNA of the CDR3 is TGTTCCAGCAGCTCCGTGGGCGGGGGAGATTGGGAGACCCAGTACTTC. Translation gives CSSSSVGGGDWETQYF.

This chain joins TRBV7-9 and TRBJ2-7; 9 bases align to TRBD2. V was pared by 4 bases and J by 7 bases, with 17 bases of the junction left unmatched. The V gene's germline CDR1 is SEHNR and CDR2 FQNEAQ (reference sequence). This CDR3 region has 17 residues. The chain's CDR3 is CASSSSGALGSLDEQYF. In DNA, the CDR3 is TGTGCCAGCAGCTCTAGCGGGGCCCTGGGGTCCCTTGATGAGCAGTACTTC.

Here the CDR3 DNA reads TGTGCCAGTAGTCCGGTGGGGACAGGGAATGAAAAACTGTTTTTT. It codes for CASSPVGTGNEKLFF. The chain joins TRBV19 to TRBJ1-4; 9 bases map to TRBD1. V shed 5 bases, J shed 5 bases, and the junction held 6 bases outside the gene matches. Germline V CDR1 and CDR2: LNHDA, SQIVND (reference sequence). The CDR3 extends over 15 amino acids.

DNA for the CDR3: TGTGCCAGCAGGGCCATCGGACAGGGGGGGATAGATGAGCAGTTCTTC. Translating gives CASRAIGQGGIDEQFF. The chain links TRBV11-2 to TRBJ2-1; 10 bases match TRBD1. V dropped 6 bases and J dropped 8; count of bases not matched to a gene: 13. CDR3 length: 16 residues. Germline CDR1 SGHAT, CDR2 FQNNGV.

On this clone itself: Relative to the germline gene, one junction end is altered; a read error may explain this. This chain connects TRBV7-9 to TRBJ2-5; TRBD2 matches at 13 bases. Germline-derived CDR1 and CDR2 are SEHNR and FQNEAQ (reference sequence). There are 15 residues in the CDR3. CDR3: CSSSPGLAGRETQYF. The CDR3 DNA is TGTTCCAGCAGCCCGGGACTAGCGGGGAGGGAGACCCAGTACTTC.

The rearrangement links TRBV6-1 to TRBJ2-1, with 14 bases aligning to TRBD2. This CDR3 has 15 amino acids. With V trimmed by 4 bases and J by 7 bases, 3 bases remained unmatched. The germline CDR1 and CDR2 sequences are MNHNS and SASEGT. CDR3 nucleotide sequence: TGTGCCAGCAGTGGACTAGCGGGGGGGCGGAATGAGCAGTTCTTC. As protein: CASSGLAGGRNEQFF.